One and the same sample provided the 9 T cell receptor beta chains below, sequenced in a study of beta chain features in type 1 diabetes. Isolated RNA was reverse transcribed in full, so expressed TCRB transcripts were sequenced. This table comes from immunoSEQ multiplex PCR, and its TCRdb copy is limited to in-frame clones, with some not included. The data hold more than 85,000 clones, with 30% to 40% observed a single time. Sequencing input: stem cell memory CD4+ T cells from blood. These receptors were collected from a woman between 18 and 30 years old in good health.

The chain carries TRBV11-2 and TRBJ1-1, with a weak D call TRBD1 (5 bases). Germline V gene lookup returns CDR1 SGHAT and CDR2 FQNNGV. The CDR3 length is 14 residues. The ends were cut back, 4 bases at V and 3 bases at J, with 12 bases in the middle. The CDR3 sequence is CASSWEGRDTEAFF. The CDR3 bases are TGTGCCAGCAGCTGGGAGGGGAGAGACACTGAAGCTTTCTTT.

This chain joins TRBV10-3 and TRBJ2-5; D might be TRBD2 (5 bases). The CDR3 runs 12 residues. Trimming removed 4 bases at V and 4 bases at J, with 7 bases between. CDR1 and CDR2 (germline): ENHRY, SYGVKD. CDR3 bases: TGTGCCATCAGTGGAGAGGGAGAGACCCAGTACTTC. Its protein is CAISGEGETQYF.

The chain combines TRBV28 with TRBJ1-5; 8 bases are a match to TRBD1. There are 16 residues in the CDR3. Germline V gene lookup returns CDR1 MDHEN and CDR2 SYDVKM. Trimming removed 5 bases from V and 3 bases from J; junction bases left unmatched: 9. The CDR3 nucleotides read TGTGCCAGCAGTCCCCTGACAGGGGCCTACAATCAGCCCCAGCATTTT. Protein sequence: CASSPLTGAYNQPQHF.

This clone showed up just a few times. CDR3: CASKRLTGELFF. The DNA for the CDR3 is TGTGCCAGCAAGAGACTCACCGGGGAGCTGTTTTTT. The gene calls are TRBV2 and TRBJ2-2, with unresolved D. CDR1 and CDR2 from the germline V gene are SNHLY and FYNNEI. The CDR3 totals 12 residues. The germline V and J ends were trimmed by 7 bases and 4 bases, with 7 bases remaining between them.

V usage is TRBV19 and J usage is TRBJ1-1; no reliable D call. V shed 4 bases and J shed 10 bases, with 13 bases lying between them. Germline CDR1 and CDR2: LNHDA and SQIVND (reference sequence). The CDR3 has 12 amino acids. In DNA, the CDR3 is TGTGCCAGTAGTAGCGGTCCCCCGGGAGCTTTCTTT. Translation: CASSSGPPGAFF.

The CDR3 coding sequence is TGTGCCACGAACAGCCTTTCCTCGGCTTTCTTT. Encoded protein: CATNSLSSAFF. This rearrangement joins TRBV10-3 to TRBJ1-1; D unclear. The CDR3 covers 11 residues. From germline, CDR1 is ENHRY and CDR2 SYGVKD. V lost 10 bases to trimming and J lost 11 bases, with 17 bases between them.

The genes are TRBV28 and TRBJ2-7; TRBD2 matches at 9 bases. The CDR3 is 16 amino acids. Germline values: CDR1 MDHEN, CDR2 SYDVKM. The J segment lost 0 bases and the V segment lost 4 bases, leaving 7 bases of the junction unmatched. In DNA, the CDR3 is TGTGCCAGCAGTTCGGGCCTAGCGGGGACCTCCTACGAGCAGTACTTC. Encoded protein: CASSSGLAGTSYEQYF. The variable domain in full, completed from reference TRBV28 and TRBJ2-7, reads DVKVTQSSRYLVKRTGEKVFLECVQDMDHENMFWYRQDPGLGLRLIYFSYDVKMKEKGDIPEGYSVSREKKERFSLILESASTNQTSMYLCASSSGLAGTSYEQYFGPGTRLTVT.

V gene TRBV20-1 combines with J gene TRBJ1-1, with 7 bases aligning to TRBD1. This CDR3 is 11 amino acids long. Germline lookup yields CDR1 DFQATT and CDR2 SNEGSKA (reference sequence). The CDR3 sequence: CARQGNTEAFF. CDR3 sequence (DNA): TGCGCCAGACAGGGGAACACTGAAGCTTTCTTT.

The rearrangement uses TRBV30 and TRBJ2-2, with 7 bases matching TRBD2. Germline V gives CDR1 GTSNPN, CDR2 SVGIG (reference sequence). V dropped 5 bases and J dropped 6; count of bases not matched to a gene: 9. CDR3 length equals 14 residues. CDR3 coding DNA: TGTGCCTGGGGACACGGGACTAAGCCCGGGGAGCTGTTTTTT. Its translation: CAWGHGTKPGELFF.